The entry below describes one T cell receptor beta chain. These data originate in a study of blood T cell repertoires in COVID-19. Turning to the study itself: Recovered status applied to Cohort 3 donors who had two consecutive negative PCRs. It also applied to those with clearance or with symptom resolution. The samples span acute and convalescent COVID-19 from the United States, Italy and Spain. The analysed material was cDNA or gDNA that came from T cells, B-cell-depleted T cells, or PBMCs.

Only in-frame clones appear in the TCRdb table, and some are missing; sequencing was by immunoSEQ multiplex PCR. The data hold approximately 150,000 clones, with around 82% observed a single time. The germline V gene encodes CDR1 WNHNN and CDR2 SYGVQD (reference sequence). The CDR3 covers 15 residues. The ends lost 0 bases at V and 5 bases at J; junction bases unmatched: 5. The chain is built from TRBV10-1 and TRBJ2-7; 9 nucleotides agree with TRBD1. This TCR came from a man aged 50 or older in a cohort exposed to, infected with or recovered from COVID-19 (not recorded which). The sequenced material came from PBMCs or T cells enriched from blood (not recorded which). For the CDR3, the DNA is TGCGCCAGCAGTGAGTCGGGGACAGGGAACGACGAGCAGTACTTC. It codes for CASSESGTGNDEQYF.